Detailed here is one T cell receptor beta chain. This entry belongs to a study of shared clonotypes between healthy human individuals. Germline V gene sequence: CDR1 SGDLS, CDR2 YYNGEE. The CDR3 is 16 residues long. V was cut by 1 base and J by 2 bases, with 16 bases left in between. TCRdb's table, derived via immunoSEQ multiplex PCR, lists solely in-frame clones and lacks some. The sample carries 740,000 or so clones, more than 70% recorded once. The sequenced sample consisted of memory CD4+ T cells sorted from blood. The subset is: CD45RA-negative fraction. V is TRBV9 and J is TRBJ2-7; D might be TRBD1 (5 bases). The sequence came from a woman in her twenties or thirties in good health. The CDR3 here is CASSVLPDIGAYEQYF. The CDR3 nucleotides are TGTGCCAGCAGCGTATTGCCGGACATCGGAGCCTACGAGCAGTACTTC.